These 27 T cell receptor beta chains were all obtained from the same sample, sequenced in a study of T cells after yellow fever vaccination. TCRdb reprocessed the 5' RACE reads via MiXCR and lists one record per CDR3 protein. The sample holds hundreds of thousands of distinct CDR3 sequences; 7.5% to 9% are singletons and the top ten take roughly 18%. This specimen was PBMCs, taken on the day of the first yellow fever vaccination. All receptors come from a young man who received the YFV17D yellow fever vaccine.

As DNA, the CDR3 is TGCGCCAGCAGTGAGGTACAGGGAAATTCACCCCTCCACTTT. Translation: CASSEVQGNSPLHF. V usage is TRBV10-2 and J usage is TRBJ1-6; perhaps TRBD1 as D (6 bases). Deletions cut 2 bases from V and 7 bases from J, with 9 bases between. The germline V gene encodes CDR1 WSHSY and CDR2 SAAADI. This CDR3 contains 14 residues.

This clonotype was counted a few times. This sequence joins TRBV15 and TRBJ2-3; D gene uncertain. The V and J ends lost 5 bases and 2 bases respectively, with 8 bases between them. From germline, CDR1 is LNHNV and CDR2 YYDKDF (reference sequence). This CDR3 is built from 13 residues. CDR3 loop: CATSRQVTDTQYF. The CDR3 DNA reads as TGTGCCACCAGCCGCCAAGTCACAGATACGCAGTATTTT.

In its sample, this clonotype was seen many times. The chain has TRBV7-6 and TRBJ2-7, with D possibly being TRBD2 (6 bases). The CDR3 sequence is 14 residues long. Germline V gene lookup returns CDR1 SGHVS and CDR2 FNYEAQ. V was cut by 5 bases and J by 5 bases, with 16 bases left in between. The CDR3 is CASSTTLGGNEQYF. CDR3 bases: TGTGCCAGCAGCACAACCCTGGGCGGGAACGAGCAGTACTTC.

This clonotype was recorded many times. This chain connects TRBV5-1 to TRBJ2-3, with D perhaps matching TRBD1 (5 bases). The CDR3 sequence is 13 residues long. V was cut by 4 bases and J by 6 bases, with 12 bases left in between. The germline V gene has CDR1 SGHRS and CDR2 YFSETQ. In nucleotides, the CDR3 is TGCGCCAGCAGCCCGCAGGGTTCGGATACGCAGTATTTT. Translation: CASSPQGSDTQYF. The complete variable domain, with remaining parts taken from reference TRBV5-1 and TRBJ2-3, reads KAGVTQTPRYLIKTRGQQVTLSCSPISGHRSVSWYQQTPGQGLQFLFEYFSETQRNKGNFPGRFSGRQFSNSRSEMNVSTLELGDSALYLCASSPQGSDTQYFGPGTRLTVL.

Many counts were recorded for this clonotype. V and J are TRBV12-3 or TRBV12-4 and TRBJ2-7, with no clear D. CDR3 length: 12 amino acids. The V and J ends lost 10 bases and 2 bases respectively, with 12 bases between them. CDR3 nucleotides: TGTGCCAACCCCCCTGGAGCCTACGAGCAGTACGTC. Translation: CANPPGAYEQYV.

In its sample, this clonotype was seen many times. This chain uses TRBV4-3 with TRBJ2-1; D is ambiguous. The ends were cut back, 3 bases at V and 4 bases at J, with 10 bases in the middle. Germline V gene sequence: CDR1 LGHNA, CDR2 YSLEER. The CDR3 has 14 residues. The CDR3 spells CASSHAVVYNEQFF. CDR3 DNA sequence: TGCGCCAGCAGCCACGCAGTGGTTTACAATGAGCAGTTCTTC.

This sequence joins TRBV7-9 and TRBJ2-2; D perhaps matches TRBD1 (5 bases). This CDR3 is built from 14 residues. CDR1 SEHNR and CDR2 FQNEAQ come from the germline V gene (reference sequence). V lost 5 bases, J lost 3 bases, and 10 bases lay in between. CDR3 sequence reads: CASSTDRYTGELFF. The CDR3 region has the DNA TGTGCCAGCAGCACCGACAGATACACCGGGGAGCTGTTTTTT.

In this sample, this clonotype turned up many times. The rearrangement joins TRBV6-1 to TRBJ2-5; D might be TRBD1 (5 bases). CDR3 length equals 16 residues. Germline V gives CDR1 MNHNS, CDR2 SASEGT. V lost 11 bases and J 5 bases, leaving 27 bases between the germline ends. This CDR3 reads CAGAVRYESLVETQYF. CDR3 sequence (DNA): TGTGCCGGGGCGGTTCGGTACGAGTCCCTGGTGGAGACCCAGTACTTC.

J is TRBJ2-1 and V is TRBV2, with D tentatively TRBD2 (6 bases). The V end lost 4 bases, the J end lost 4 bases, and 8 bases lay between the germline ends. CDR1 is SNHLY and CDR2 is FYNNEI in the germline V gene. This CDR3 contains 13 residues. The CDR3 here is CASSGLDYNEQFF. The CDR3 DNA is TGTGCCAGCAGTGGACTAGATTACAATGAGCAGTTCTTC.

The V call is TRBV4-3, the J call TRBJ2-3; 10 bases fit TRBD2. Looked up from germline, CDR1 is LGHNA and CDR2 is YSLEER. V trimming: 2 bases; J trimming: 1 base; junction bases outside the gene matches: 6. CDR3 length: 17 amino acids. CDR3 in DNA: TGCGCCAGCAGCCAAATTCCTAGCGGGGGAGGCACAGATACGCAGTATTTT. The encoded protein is CASSQIPSGGGTDTQYF.

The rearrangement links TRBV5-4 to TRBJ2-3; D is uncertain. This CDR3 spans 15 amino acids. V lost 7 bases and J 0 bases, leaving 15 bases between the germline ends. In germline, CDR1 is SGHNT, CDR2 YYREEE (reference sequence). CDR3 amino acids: CASYATSYSTDTQYF. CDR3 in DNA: TGTGCCAGCTATGCAACTTCTTATAGCACAGATACGCAGTATTTT. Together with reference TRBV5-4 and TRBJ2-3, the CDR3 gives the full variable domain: ETGVTQSPTHLIKTRGQQVTLRCSSQSGHNTVSWYQQALGQGPQFIFQYYREEENGRGNFPPRFSGLQFPNYSSELNVNALELDDSALYLCASYATSYSTDTQYFGPGTRLTVL.

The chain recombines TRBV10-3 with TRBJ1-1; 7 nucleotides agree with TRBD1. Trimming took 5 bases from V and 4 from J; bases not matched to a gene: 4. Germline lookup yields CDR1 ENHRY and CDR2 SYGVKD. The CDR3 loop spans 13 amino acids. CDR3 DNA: TGTGCCATCAGTTTTCAGGGGGGCACTGAAGCTTTCTTT. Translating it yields CAISFQGGTEAFF.

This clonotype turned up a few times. The DNA for the CDR3 is TGTGCCAGCGCCCCGAGTAAGGGTCAGCCCCAGCATTTT. This gives the protein CASAPSKGQPQHF. This chain uses TRBV7-2 with TRBJ1-5; no definite D call. V was pared by 8 bases and J by 6 bases, with 14 bases between. From germline, CDR1 is SGHTA and CDR2 FQGNSA. The CDR3 totals 13 residues.

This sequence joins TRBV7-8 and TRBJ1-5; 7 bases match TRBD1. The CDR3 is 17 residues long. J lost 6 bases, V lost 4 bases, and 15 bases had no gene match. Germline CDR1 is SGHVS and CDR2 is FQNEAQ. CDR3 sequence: CASSSRSDRVGGQPQHF. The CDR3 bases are TGTGCCAGCAGCTCTAGGAGTGACAGGGTTGGGGGTCAGCCCCAGCATTTT.

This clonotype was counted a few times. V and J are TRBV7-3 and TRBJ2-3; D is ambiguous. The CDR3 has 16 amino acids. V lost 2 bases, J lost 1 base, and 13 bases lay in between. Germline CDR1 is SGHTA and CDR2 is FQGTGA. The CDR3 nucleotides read TGTGCCAGCAGCTTAGTCCCGACTGGTGGCACAGATACGCAGTATTTT. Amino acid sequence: CASSLVPTGGTDTQYF.

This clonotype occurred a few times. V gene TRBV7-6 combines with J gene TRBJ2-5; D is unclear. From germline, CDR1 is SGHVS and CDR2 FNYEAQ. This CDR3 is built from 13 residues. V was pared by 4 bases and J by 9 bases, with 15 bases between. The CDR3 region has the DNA TGTGCCAGCAGCTCCACCCGGGTTTTGCCCCAGTACTTC. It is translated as CASSSTRVLPQYF. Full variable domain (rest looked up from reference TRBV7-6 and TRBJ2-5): GAGVSQSPRYKVTKRGQDVALRCDPISGHVSLYWYRQALGQGPEFLTYFNYEAQQDKSGLPNDRFSAERPEGSISTLTIQRTEQRDSAMYRCASSSTRVLPQYFGPGTRLLVL.

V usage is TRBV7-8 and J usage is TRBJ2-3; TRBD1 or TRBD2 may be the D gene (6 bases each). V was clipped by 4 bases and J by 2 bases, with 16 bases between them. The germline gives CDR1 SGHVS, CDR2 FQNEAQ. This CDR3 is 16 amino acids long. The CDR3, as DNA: TGTGCCAGCAGCTCGCAGACTAGGGGGGTCACAGATACGCAGTATTTT. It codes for CASSSQTRGVTDTQYF.

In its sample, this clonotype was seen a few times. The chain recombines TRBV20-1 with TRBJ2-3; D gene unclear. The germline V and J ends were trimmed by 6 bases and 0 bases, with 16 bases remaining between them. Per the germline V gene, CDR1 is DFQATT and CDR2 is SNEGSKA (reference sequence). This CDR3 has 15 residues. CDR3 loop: CSAAWVPSSTDTQYF. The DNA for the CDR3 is TGCAGTGCGGCGTGGGTTCCCTCTAGCACAGATACGCAGTATTTT.

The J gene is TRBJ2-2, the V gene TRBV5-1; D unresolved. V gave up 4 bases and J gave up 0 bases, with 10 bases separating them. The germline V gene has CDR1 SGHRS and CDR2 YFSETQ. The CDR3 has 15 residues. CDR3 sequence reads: CASSIIATNTGELFF. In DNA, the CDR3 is TGCGCCAGCAGCATTATAGCCACGAACACCGGGGAGCTGTTTTTT.

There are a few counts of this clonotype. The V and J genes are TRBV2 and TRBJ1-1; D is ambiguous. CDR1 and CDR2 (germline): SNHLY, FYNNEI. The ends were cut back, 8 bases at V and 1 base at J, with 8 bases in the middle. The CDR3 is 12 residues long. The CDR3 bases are TGTGCCAGCCGGCGGTCGAACACTGAAGCTTTCTTT. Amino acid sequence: CASRRSNTEAFF.

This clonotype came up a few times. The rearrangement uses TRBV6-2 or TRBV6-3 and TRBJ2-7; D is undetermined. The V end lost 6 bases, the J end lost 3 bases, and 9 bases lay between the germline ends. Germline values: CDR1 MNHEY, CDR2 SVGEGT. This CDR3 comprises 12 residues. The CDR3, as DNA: TGTGCCAGCAGCCCGAAGTTCTACGAGCAGTACTTC. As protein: CASSPKFYEQYF.

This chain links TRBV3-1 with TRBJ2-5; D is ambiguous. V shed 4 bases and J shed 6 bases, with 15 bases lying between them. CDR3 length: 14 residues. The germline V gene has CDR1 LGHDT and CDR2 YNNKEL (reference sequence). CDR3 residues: CASSLDGRRKTQYF. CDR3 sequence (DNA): TGTGCCAGCAGCCTCGACGGACGGCGAAAGACCCAGTACTTC.

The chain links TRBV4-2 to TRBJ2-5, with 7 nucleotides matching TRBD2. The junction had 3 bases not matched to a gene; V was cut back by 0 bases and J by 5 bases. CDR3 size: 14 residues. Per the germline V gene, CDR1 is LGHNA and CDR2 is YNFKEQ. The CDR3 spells CASSQDLADETQYF. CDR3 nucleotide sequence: TGTGCCAGCAGCCAAGACCTAGCGGATGAGACCCAGTACTTC.

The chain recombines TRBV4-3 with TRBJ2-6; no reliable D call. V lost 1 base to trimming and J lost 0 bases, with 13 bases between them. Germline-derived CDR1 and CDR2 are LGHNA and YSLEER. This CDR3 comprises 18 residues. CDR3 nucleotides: TGCGCCAGCAGCCAAGGGTTGTGGCTCCACTCTGGGGCCAACGTCCTGACTTTC. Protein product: CASSQGLWLHSGANVLTF.

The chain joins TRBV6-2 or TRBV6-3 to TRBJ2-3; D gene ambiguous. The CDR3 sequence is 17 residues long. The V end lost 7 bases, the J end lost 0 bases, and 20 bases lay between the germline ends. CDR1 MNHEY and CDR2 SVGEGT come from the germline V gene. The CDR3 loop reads CASKELSQGPSTDTQYF. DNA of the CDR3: TGTGCCAGCAAAGAATTAAGCCAAGGCCCTAGCACAGATACGCAGTATTTT.

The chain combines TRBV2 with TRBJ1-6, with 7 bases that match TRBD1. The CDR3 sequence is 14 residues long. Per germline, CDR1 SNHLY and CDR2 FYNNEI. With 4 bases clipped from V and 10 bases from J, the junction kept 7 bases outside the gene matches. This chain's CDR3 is CASSAGQGGSPLHF. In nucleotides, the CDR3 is TGTGCCAGCAGTGCAGGGCAGGGGGGATCACCCCTCCACTTT.

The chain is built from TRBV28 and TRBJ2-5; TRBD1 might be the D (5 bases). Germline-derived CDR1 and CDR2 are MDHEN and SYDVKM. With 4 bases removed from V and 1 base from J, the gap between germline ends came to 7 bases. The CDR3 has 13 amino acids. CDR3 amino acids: CASSYRFQETQYF. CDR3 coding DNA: TGTGCCAGCAGTTACAGGTTCCAAGAGACCCAGTACTTC.